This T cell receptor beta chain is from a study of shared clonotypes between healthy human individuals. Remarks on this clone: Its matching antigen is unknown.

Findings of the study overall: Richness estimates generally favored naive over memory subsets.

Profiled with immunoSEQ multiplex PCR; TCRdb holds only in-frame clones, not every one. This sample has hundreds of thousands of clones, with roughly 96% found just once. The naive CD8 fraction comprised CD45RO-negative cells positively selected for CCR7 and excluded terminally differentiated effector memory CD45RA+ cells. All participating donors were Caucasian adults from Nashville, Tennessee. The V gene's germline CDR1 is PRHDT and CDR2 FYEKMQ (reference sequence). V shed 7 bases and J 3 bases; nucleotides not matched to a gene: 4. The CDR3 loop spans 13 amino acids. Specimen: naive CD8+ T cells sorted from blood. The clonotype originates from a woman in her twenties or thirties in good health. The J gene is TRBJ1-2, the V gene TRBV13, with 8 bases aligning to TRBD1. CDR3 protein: CASTGGPYYGYTF. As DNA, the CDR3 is TGTGCCAGCACAGGGGGCCCTTACTATGGCTACACCTTC.